This TCR beta chain is drawn from a study of PD-1 blockade in classical Hodgkin lymphoma. Points from the study as a whole: As was reported, newly diagnosed patients showed lower baseline TCR diversity than healthy donors did. Underlying causes for the observed repertoire differences were not defined, possibly disease activity or prior therapy.

Indicated time point: newly diagnosed, previously untreated cHL patient sample. Negative selection with magnetic separation was used to purify CD4+ T cells from thawed PBMCs. Comparators were PBMCs taken from newly diagnosed, untreated classical Hodgkin lymphoma. This CDR3 is built from 12 residues. Looked up from germline, CDR1 is MDHEN and CDR2 is SYDVKM. The method was immunoSEQ multiplex PCR; TCRdb's version includes in-frame clones alone and lacks a portion of them. The data show some 35,000 clones, roughly 90% seen once. Concerning this clone itself: As yet, its antigen is unknown.

The gene calls are TRBV28 and TRBJ2-1; 11 nucleotides align to TRBD2. This clonotype was sampled from a human donor with classical Hodgkin lymphoma. Source material: CD4+ T cells from blood. For the CDR3, the DNA is TGTACTAGCGGGAGCTCCTACAATGAGCAGTTCTTC. It yields the protein CTSGSSYNEQFF.